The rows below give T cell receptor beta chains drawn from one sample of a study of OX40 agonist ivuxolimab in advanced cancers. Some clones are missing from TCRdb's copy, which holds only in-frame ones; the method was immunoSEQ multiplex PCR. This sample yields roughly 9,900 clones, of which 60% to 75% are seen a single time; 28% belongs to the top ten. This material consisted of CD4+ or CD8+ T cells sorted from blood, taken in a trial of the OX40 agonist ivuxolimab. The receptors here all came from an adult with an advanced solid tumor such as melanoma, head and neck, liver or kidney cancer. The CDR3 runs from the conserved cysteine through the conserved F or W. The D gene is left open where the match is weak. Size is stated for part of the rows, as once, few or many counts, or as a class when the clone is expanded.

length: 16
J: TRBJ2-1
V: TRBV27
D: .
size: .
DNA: TGTGCCAGCAGGAAGGGGACTGTAGGAGGGTACAATGAGCAGTTCTTC
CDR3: CASRKGTVGGYNEQFF

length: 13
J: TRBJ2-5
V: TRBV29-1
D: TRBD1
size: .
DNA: TGCAGCGTTGAAAGGGACAGACAAGAGACCCAGTACTTC
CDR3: CSVERDRQETQYF

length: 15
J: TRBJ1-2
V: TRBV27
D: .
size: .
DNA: TGTGCCAGCAGTCCGGGCGGTATTGCTAACTATGGCTACACCTTC
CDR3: CASSPGGIANYGYTF

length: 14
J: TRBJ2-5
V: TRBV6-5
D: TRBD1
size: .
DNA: TGTGCCAGCAGGCCGGGACAGGGTCTTGGGACCCAGTACTTC
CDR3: CASRPGQGLGTQYF

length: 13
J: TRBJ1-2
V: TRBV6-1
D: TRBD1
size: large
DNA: TGTGCCAGCAGGGCGACAGGGGGAGACGGCTACACCTTC
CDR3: CASRATGGDGYTF

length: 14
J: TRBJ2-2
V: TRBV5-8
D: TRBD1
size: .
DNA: TGTGCCAGCAGTTCTACAGGGGTCACCGGGGAGCTGTTTTTT
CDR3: CASSSTGVTGELFF

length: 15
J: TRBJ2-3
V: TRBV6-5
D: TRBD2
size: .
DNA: TGTGCCAGCAGTTACACGGGAGGGCCTGCAGATACGCAGTATTTT
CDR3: CASSYTGGPADTQYF

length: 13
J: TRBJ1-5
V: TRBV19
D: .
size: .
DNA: TGTGCCAGTAGTATAATGAGAGGACAGCCCCAGCATTTT
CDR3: CASSIMRGQPQHF

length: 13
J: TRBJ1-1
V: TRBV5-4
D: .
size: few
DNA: TGTGCCAGCAGCTTACAGGTTAGCACTGAAGCTTTCTTT
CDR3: CASSLQVSTEAFF

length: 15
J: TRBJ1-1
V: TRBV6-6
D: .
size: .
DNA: TGTGCCAGCAGACCCAGGACACAGACTCCTTTCTCGGCTTTCTTT
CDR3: CASRPRTQTPFSAFF

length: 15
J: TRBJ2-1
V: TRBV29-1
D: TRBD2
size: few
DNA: TGCAGCGTTGATGGACTAGCGGGAACGCCCAATGAGCAGTTCTTC
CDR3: CSVDGLAGTPNEQFF

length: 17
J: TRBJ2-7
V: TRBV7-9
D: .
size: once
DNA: TGTGCCAGCAGCTCTACCGGCGGGGCAGCCGACTCCTACGAGCAGTACTTC
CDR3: CASSSTGGAADSYEQYF

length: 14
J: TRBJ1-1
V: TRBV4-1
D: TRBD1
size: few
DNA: TGCGCCAGCAGCCTGGGGACAGGGGGCACTGAAGCTTTCTTT
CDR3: CASSLGTGGTEAFF

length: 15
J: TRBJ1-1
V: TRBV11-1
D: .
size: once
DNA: TGTGCCAGCAGCTCCCCCGGGGGTATGAACACTGAAGCTTTCTTT
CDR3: CASSSPGGMNTEAFF